The next 25 T cell receptor beta chains were all read from a single sample in a study of human T cells and chemical hapten exposure (dated by TCRdb to the early 2020s). What the time point label conveys for this sample: pre-sensitization, week 0. This specimen's treatment or condition label, interpreted: therapeutic diphenylcyclopropenone sensitization with weekly scalp DPC. Library creation used RACE. Sequencing used a NextSeq 500. TCRdb reprocessed the public reads (quality trimming at Q25 with fastp, clone calling with MiXCR) and kept in-frame beta chains. Here each entry gathers all rows of one CDR3 protein and keeps the most common genes and DNA. The sample yields about 300,000 distinct CDR3 sequences; about 5% were counted once. The ten largest clones capture more than 8% of the sample. The input for sequencing was whole blood, taken in connection with sensitization to the hapten diphenylcyclopropenone (DPC). Receptors were obtained from a woman aged 18-29 years with alopecia areata. Some clones in this sample may be carry-over from other donors' samples.

The chain couples TRBV5-1 to TRBJ2-3; 10 positions match TRBD2. Looked up from germline, CDR1 is SGHRS and CDR2 is YFSETQ. J gave up 9 bases and V 0 bases, and 7 bases lay outside the gene matches. There are 15 residues in the CDR3. The CDR3 coding sequence is TGCGCCAGCAGCTTGGGCTCTAGCGGGGGTTCGACGCAGTATTTT. It specifies CASSLGSSGGSTQYF.

The chain couples TRBV7-9 to TRBJ1-1, with TRBD1 matching over 10 bases. The V and J ends lost 1 base and 5 bases, in that order; junction bases with no gene match: 4. The length of the CDR3 is 15 residues. Germline assignment: CDR1 SEHNR and CDR2 FQNEAQ (reference sequence). The CDR3 spells CASSLGDRGGTEAFF. The CDR3, as DNA: TGTGCCAGCAGCTTAGGGGACAGGGGAGGAACTGAAGCTTTCTTT.

At least ten counts were recorded for this clonotype. The rearrangement uses TRBV6-1 and TRBJ2-3; 7 bases line up with TRBD2. The V and J ends lost 10 bases and 1 base, in that order; junction bases with no gene match: 11. CDR1 and CDR2 (germline): MNHNS, SASEGT. The length of the CDR3 is 15 residues. The CDR3 sequence is CATTSGTARTDTQYF. The CDR3 DNA follows: TGTGCCACTACGAGCGGGACGGCACGCACAGATACGCAGTATTTT.

At least ten counts were recorded for this clonotype. The rearrangement joins TRBV3-1 to TRBJ2-2, with TRBD1 identical over 7 bases. Trimming took 2 bases from V and 2 from J; bases not matched to a gene: 5. The CDR3 extends over 16 amino acids. The germline CDR1 and CDR2 sequences are LGHDT and YNNKEL (reference sequence). The CDR3 reads CASSQMPGGNTGELFF. CDR3 nucleotides: TGTGCCAGCAGCCAAATGCCAGGGGGAAACACCGGGGAGCTGTTTTTT.

In this sample, this clonotype turned up a few times. This chain links TRBV20-1 with TRBJ1-6; maybe TRBD1 (6 bases). Germline CDR1 and CDR2: DFQATT and SNEGSKA (reference sequence). V dropped 3 bases and J dropped 0 bases, with 15 bases sitting between them. The length of the CDR3 is 17 residues. Here the CDR3 reads CSASFGQMSSYNSPLHF. CDR3 DNA: TGCAGTGCTAGTTTCGGACAGATGAGCTCCTATAATTCACCCCTCCACTTT.

At least ten counts were recorded for this clonotype. The conserved phenylalanine or tryptophan normally closing the CDR3 is absent here, so this likely arose from a read error. The limits of the CDR3 on the DNA are not certain, so only TCRdb's listed CDR3 is given. This chain uses TRBV11-1 with TRBJ2-7. Looked up from germline, CDR1 is SGHAT and CDR2 is FQDESV (reference sequence). The CDR3 spans 8 amino acids, including both terminal residues. This CDR3 is CASPFQRR.

About this clonotype itself: A much larger clone lies one base from this, so it may be a read error. The final CDR3 position lacks the conserved phenylalanine or tryptophan, pointing to a likely read error. The CDR3 DNA reads as TGTGCCAGCAGACCAATATTAAACTCGGGGAATGAGCAGTTCCTC. Translating gives CASRPILNSGNEQFL. This chain joins TRBV28 and TRBJ2-1, with a possible D match to TRBD2 (5 bases). The germline CDR1 and CDR2 sequences are MDHEN and SYDVKM. The ends were cut back, 6 bases at V and 7 bases at J, with 19 bases in the middle. The CDR3 sequence is 15 residues long.

This clonotype was observed a handful of times. This chain uses TRBV10-3 with TRBJ2-1; perhaps D is TRBD1 or TRBD2 (5 bases each). Germline V gives CDR1 ENHRY, CDR2 SYGVKD. The V and J ends lost 6 bases and 5 bases respectively, with 14 bases between them. The CDR3 sequence is 14 residues long. CDR3 DNA sequence: TGTGCCATCAGCGGGACCTCGCCCCACAATGAGCAGTTCTTC. Residues: CAISGTSPHNEQFF.

This clonotype was counted at least ten times. The rearrangement joins TRBV24-1 to TRBJ1-1, with a possible D match to TRBD1 (5 bases). Looked up from germline, CDR1 is KGHDR and CDR2 is SFDVKD. Trimming removed 4 bases at V and 2 bases at J, with 10 bases between. CDR3 length: 14 amino acids. The CDR3 here is CATSDATGNTEAFF. The CDR3, as DNA: TGTGCCACCAGTGACGCTACAGGAAACACTGAAGCTTTCTTT.

This chain connects TRBV28 to TRBJ2-7; 7 nucleotides line up with TRBD1. CDR1 and CDR2 from the germline V gene are MDHEN and SYDVKM. With V trimmed by 7 bases and J by 2 bases, 11 bases remained unmatched. The CDR3 has 15 residues. In DNA form, the CDR3 reads TGTGCCAGCACCTCCGGGACAGCCTTAACCTACGAGCAGTACTTC. Its translation: CASTSGTALTYEQYF.

The chain joins TRBV6-5 to TRBJ1-2; D call uncertain. V was clipped by 0 bases and J by 1 base, with 9 bases between them. In germline, CDR1 is MNHEY, CDR2 SVGAGI. The CDR3 consists of 15 residues. The CDR3 bases are TGTGCCAGCAGTTACTCGTTCGGGGTTAACTATGGCTACACCTTC. Its protein is CASSYSFGVNYGYTF.

The rearrangement joins TRBV7-6 to TRBJ2-3; 8 nucleotides agree with TRBD2. J lost 4 bases, V lost 0 bases, and 3 bases had no gene match. CDR1 and CDR2 (germline): SGHVS, FNYEAQ. The CDR3 sequence is 15 residues long. CDR3: CASSLAGGASDTQYF. Here the CDR3 DNA reads TGTGCCAGCAGCTTAGCCGGGGGGGCATCAGATACGCAGTATTTT.

This clonotype was detected many times. The rearrangement uses TRBV29-1 and TRBJ2-5; the D call may be TRBD1 or TRBD2 (6 bases each). The CDR3 extends over 14 amino acids. Deletions cut 7 bases from V and 0 bases from J, with 15 bases between. CDR1 is SQVTM, CDR2 ANQGSEA, per germline. CDR3 region: CSGGRGADQETQYF. The CDR3 bases are TGCAGCGGGGGGCGGGGAGCAGACCAAGAGACCCAGTACTTC. Full variable domain (outside the CDR3, taken from reference TRBV29-1 and TRBJ2-5): SAVISQKPSRDICQRGTSLTIQCQVDSQVTMMFWYRQQPGQSLTLIATANQGSEATYESGFVIDKFPISRPNLTFSTLTVSNMSPEDSSIYLCSGGRGADQETQYFGPGTRLLVL.

The chain links TRBV20-1 to TRBJ1-5; D remains ambiguous. The CDR3 length is 13 residues. CDR1 and CDR2 from the germline V gene are DFQATT and SNEGSKA (reference sequence). The V and J ends lost 1 base and 2 bases respectively, with 6 bases between them. DNA for the CDR3: TGCAGTGCTAGAGGCCCGGGCAATCAGCCCCAGCATTTT. Translated, it gives CSARGPGNQPQHF.

This clonotype was found many times. The gene calls are TRBV7-6 and TRBJ2-2; perhaps TRBD1 as D (5 bases). The CDR3 covers 15 residues. From germline, CDR1 is SGHVS and CDR2 FNYEAQ. The V end lost 7 bases, the J end lost 0 bases, and 12 bases lay between the germline ends. The CDR3 DNA follows: TGTGCCAGCACGCCGGGCAGGGCGAACACCGGGGAGCTGTTTTTT. It yields the protein CASTPGRANTGELFF.

This clonotype was counted ten times or more. CDR3 DNA: TGTGCCAGCCGCCTCTTTTGGGCAGGGAGGATCGGTGATTATAATTCACCCCTCCACTTT. It specifies CASRLFWAGRIGDYNSPLHF. V is TRBV28 and J is TRBJ1-6, with a tentative D call TRBD1 (5 bases). Germline CDR1 and CDR2: MDHEN and SYDVKM. The length of the CDR3 is 20 residues. The ends were cut back, 8 bases at V and 4 bases at J, with 30 bases in the middle. Full variable domain (rest looked up from reference TRBV28 and TRBJ1-6): DVKVTQSSRYLVKRTGEKVFLECVQDMDHENMFWYRQDPGLGLRLIYFSYDVKMKEKGDIPEGYSVSREKKERFSLILESASTNQTSMYLCASRLFWAGRIGDYNSPLHFGNGTRLTVT.

The chain is built from TRBV28 and TRBJ2-7; weak D call: TRBD1 (6 bases). Germline V CDR1 and CDR2: MDHEN, SYDVKM. V gave up 6 bases and J gave up 0 bases, with 15 bases separating them. CDR3 length equals 15 residues. CDR3 sequence reads: CASSLGGASSYEQYF. The CDR3 coding sequence is TGTGCCAGCAGCCTAGGGGGTGCGAGCTCCTACGAGCAGTACTTC.

V is TRBV6-5 and J is TRBJ1-1, with D perhaps matching TRBD1 (5 bases). The CDR3 is 14 residues long. Trimming cost V 5 bases and J 10 bases, with 20 bases left between them. From germline, CDR1 is MNHEY and CDR2 SVGAGI. CDR3 sequence: CASSPWTQGAGAFF. CDR3 in DNA: TGTGCCAGCAGTCCGTGGACACAAGGTGCCGGAGCTTTCTTT.

This clonotype was seen many times. CDR3 region: CASSLGASMRDTQYF. CDR3 in DNA: TGTGCCAGCAGCTTGGGGGCTAGCATGAGAGATACGCAGTATTTT. The V and J genes are TRBV5-6 and TRBJ2-3; D is possibly TRBD2 (5 bases). This CDR3 has 15 residues. Germline CDR1 SGHDT, CDR2 YYEEEE. Deletions cut 0 bases from V and 5 bases from J, with 13 bases between.

This clonotype was seen at least ten times. V and J are TRBV6-5 and TRBJ1-5; unclear D gene. The V end lost 8 bases, the J end lost 0 bases, and 11 bases lay between the germline ends. The CDR3 is 14 residues long. Germline loops: CDR1 MNHEY, CDR2 SVGAGI. The DNA of the CDR3 is TGTGCCAGCGGTTCTGCGTATAGCAATCAGCCCCAGCATTTT. It specifies CASGSAYSNQPQHF.

V and J are TRBV28 and TRBJ2-2; D may be TRBD2 (5 bases). CDR1 and CDR2 from the germline V gene are MDHEN and SYDVKM. The CDR3 has 14 residues. V was shortened by 8 bases and J by 3 bases, with 13 bases between the two germline ends. In DNA, the CDR3 is TGTGCCAGCGGGGAGCTAATAGACACCGGGGAGCTGTTTTTT. This gives the protein CASGELIDTGELFF.

This clonotype has more than one count but fewer than ten. The CDR3 region is CASSLAGAFQPQHF. Written as DNA, the CDR3 is TGTGCCAGCAGCTTAGCAGGGGCATTTCAGCCCCAGCATTTT. The chain recombines TRBV7-8 with TRBJ1-5; possible D gene TRBD1, 5 bases. The V gene's germline CDR1 is SGHVS and CDR2 FQNEAQ. V was clipped by 0 bases and J by 6 bases, with 9 bases between them. The CDR3 has 14 amino acids.

This clonotype came up a few times. This chain links TRBV12-3 or TRBV12-4 with TRBJ1-2; D remains ambiguous. V lost 6 bases, J lost 5 bases, and 10 bases lay in between. The CDR3 is 12 amino acids. CDR3 residues: CASSPKPYGYTF. In DNA, the CDR3 is TGTGCCAGCAGCCCGAAGCCTTATGGCTACACCTTC.

This clonotype was observed at least ten times. V and J are TRBV3-1 and TRBJ1-4, with D possibly matching TRBD1 (6 bases). CDR3 length equals 20 residues. Germline V gene data show CDR1 as LGHDT and CDR2 as YNNKEL (reference sequence). Trimming took off 5 bases at V and 2 bases at J, with 27 bases between the two ends. The CDR3 spells CASSGGWTRAGEKTNEKLFF. The DNA for the CDR3 is TGTGCCAGCAGCGGCGGTTGGACGAGGGCAGGGGAAAAGACTAATGAAAAACTGTTTTTT.

This clonotype was observed many times. V gene TRBV5-1 combines with J gene TRBJ2-1; D gene ambiguous. Trimming cost V 3 bases and J 1 base, with 11 bases left between them. The germline V gene encodes CDR1 SGHRS and CDR2 YFSETQ. The CDR3 covers 15 residues. The CDR3 DNA sequence: TGCGCCAGCAGCTCCGATACAGATTCCTACAATGAGCAGTTCTTC. Translating gives CASSSDTDSYNEQFF.